This passage covers 23 T cell receptor beta chains from one sample sequenced in a study of cytomegalovirus exposure and HLA in healthy donors. The PCR had 60 Vbeta and 13 Jbeta primers. Repertoires were generated with immunoSEQ multiplex PCR, while TCRdb's copy carries only in-frame clones and drops some. This sample contains some 40,000 clones. Sequences were obtained from PBMCs. These receptors were taken from a male donor in good health and CMV-seronegative.

V is TRBV27 and J is TRBJ2-7; D unresolved. CDR3 length: 11 amino acids. Germline V gene data show CDR1 as MNHEY and CDR2 as SMNVEV (reference sequence). Deletions cut 7 bases from V and 3 bases from J, with 7 bases between. The CDR3 loop is CASTYGYEQYF. The CDR3, as DNA: TGTGCCAGCACATACGGCTACGAGCAGTACTTC.

The chain recombines TRBV2 with TRBJ2-7; 10 bases agree with TRBD1. CDR1 is SNHLY and CDR2 is FYNNEI in the germline V gene. V lost 7 bases, J lost 6 bases, and 6 bases stayed unmatched. This CDR3 comprises 13 residues. The CDR3 nucleotides read TGTGCCAGCACCGGACAGGGGGTTGGCGAGCAGTACTTC. This sequence encodes CASTGQGVGEQYF.

The genes are TRBV6-1 and TRBJ1-1; D unresolved. CDR3 length: 13 residues. Germline values: CDR1 MNHNS, CDR2 SASEGT. Trimming took 4 bases from V and 1 from J, leaving 7 bases between them. The CDR3 DNA is TGTGCCAGCAGTGTGGCAGAGAACACTGAAGCTTTCTTT. This translates into CASSVAENTEAFF.

This rearrangement joins TRBV18 to TRBJ1-6; 8 bases match TRBD1. Germline CDR1 KGHSH, CDR2 LQKENI. The CDR3 consists of 16 residues. V was clipped by 2 bases and J by 10 bases; unmatched bases: 10. The CDR3 nucleotides are TGTGCCAGCTCACCATCGCCCGGGACAGGAGAATCACCCCTCCACTTT. It is translated as CASSPSPGTGESPLHF.

The genes are TRBV9 and TRBJ1-6; D uncertain. The V and J ends lost 1 base and 9 bases respectively, with 11 bases between them. CDR1 and CDR2 (germline): SGDLS, YYNGEE. The CDR3 is 14 residues long. CDR3 loop: CASSVTAGTSPLHF. The CDR3 nucleotides are TGTGCCAGCAGCGTAACGGCAGGTACTTCACCCCTCCACTTT.

The rearrangement uses TRBV11-2 and TRBJ2-1; the match to TRBD1 covers 7 bases. Germline V gives CDR1 SGHAT, CDR2 FQNNGV. J lost 10 bases, V lost 5 bases, and 5 bases had no gene match. This CDR3 region has 12 residues. The CDR3 DNA reads as TGTGCCAGCAGCCGTCCGGGACAGGAGCAGTTCTTC. It yields the protein CASSRPGQEQFF.

The chain couples TRBV10-3 to TRBJ2-3; 9 bases map to TRBD2. Germline V CDR1 and CDR2: ENHRY, SYGVKD. The ends lost 6 bases at V and 1 base at J; junction bases unmatched: 8. The CDR3 length is 16 residues. In nucleotides, the CDR3 is TGTGCCATCAGGCCTGGCGGGGGGGCCGGCACAGATACGCAGTATTTT. This gives the protein CAIRPGGGAGTDTQYF.

The rearrangement uses TRBV5-1 and TRBJ1-2; perhaps TRBD1 as D (5 bases). Trimming shortened V by 2 bases and J by 8 bases, and 7 bases separated the two germline ends. From germline, CDR1 is SGHRS and CDR2 YFSETQ. There are 11 residues in the CDR3. CDR3 residues: CASSFQGGYTF. The CDR3 nucleotides read TGCGCCAGCAGCTTCCAGGGCGGCTACACCTTC.

Written as DNA, the CDR3 is TGTGCCAGCAGCCAAGAGTGGCAGGCAGGGGATGAGCAGTTCTTC. Protein sequence: CASSQEWQAGDEQFF. The chain recombines TRBV4-2 with TRBJ2-1; a weak D match, TRBD1 (6 bases). Germline V gene sequence: CDR1 LGHNA, CDR2 YNFKEQ. V gave up 0 bases and J gave up 8 bases, with 14 bases separating them. The CDR3 is made up of 15 amino acids.

This chain uses TRBV27 with TRBJ2-1, with 9 bases aligning to TRBD1. The CDR3 has 13 amino acids. Germline CDR1 and CDR2: MNHEY and SMNVEV (reference sequence). J was trimmed by 5 bases and V by 6 bases; bases with no gene match: 2. CDR3 region: CASRQGADNEQFF. The CDR3 nucleotides are TGTGCCAGCAGACAGGGGGCCGACAATGAGCAGTTCTTC.

V and J are TRBV7-6 and TRBJ2-1; the D gene is possibly TRBD2 (5 bases). Trimming pared 2 bases from V and 6 bases from J, leaving 11 bases between. The CDR3 totals 14 residues. Per germline, CDR1 SGHVS and CDR2 FNYEAQ. The CDR3: CASSLSIGVNEQFF. The CDR3 DNA sequence: TGTGCCAGCAGCTTAAGCATCGGGGTCAATGAGCAGTTCTTC.

The rearrangement joins TRBV5-1 to TRBJ2-1, with 9 bases that match TRBD2. The ends lost 3 bases at V and 5 bases at J; junction bases unmatched: 9. In germline, CDR1 is SGHRS, CDR2 YFSETQ. The CDR3 contains 16 residues. CDR3 loop: CASSSLAGRSNNEQFF. The CDR3 region has the DNA TGCGCCAGCAGCTCCCTAGCGGGGAGAAGTAACAATGAGCAGTTCTTC.

In terms of frequency, this clone is medium-sized. This sequence joins TRBV5-1 and TRBJ1-5; no firm D call. The germline V and J ends were trimmed by 9 bases and 4 bases, with 5 bases remaining between them. The CDR3 extends over 10 amino acids. The germline V gene has CDR1 SGHRS and CDR2 YFSETQ. The CDR3 coding sequence is TGCGCCATCCATAATCAGCCCCAGCATTTT. It is translated as CAIHNQPQHF.

This rearrangement joins TRBV14 to TRBJ2-7; tentative D call: TRBD1 (6 bases). Trimming removed 4 bases from V and 7 bases from J, with 17 bases in between. This CDR3 contains 14 residues. Germline V gives CDR1 SGHDN, CDR2 FVKESK. The CDR3 DNA reads as TGTGCCAGCAGCCGGGACACCCTAATGAGAGAGCAGTACTTC. It translates to CASSRDTLMREQYF.

DNA of the CDR3: TGTGCCAGCAGCTACGGAGGACAGGGCTCCGAGCAGTACTTC. Its translation is CASSYGGQGSEQYF. V usage is TRBV5-5 and J usage is TRBJ2-7, with 8 bases fitting TRBD1. V was pared by 3 bases and J by 6 bases, with 8 bases of the junction left unmatched. CDR3 length: 14 amino acids. Germline V CDR1 and CDR2: SGHKS, YYEKEE (reference sequence).

The chain employs TRBV5-6 and TRBJ2-7; TRBD1 matches at 7 bases. V lost 2 bases and J lost 2; bases outside the gene matches: 10. CDR3 size: 16 residues. The V gene's germline CDR1 is SGHDT and CDR2 YYEEEE. The DNA for the CDR3 is TGTGCCAGCAGCTTCAACAGGGGAAGGGGAGCCTACGAGCAGTACTTC. Its protein product is CASSFNRGRGAYEQYF.

J is TRBJ2-5 and V is TRBV29-1; 12 bases are shared with TRBD1. This CDR3 spans 16 amino acids. CDR1 is SQVTM, CDR2 ANQGSEA, per germline. V was pared by 3 bases and J by 4 bases, with 9 bases of the junction left unmatched. CDR3 sequence (DNA): TGCAGCGTTGAGGTTGGGACAGGGGGCTTGGGAGAGACCCAGTACTTC. Amino acid sequence: CSVEVGTGGLGETQYF.

This chain joins TRBV19 and TRBJ2-4, with a weak D call TRBD2 (7 bases). The CDR3 runs 15 residues. The germline V gene has CDR1 LNHDA and CDR2 SQIVND (reference sequence). The germline V and J ends were trimmed by 4 bases and 2 bases, with 12 bases remaining between them. In nucleotides, the CDR3 is TGTGCCAGTAGTACGGGGGGCAGTTCCAAAAACATTCAGTACTTC. Its protein product is CASSTGGSSKNIQYF.

This chain links TRBV15 with TRBJ2-7; D is possibly TRBD2 (6 bases). The germline V and J ends were trimmed by 0 bases and 3 bases, with 12 bases remaining between them. The CDR3 is 15 residues long. Germline assignment: CDR1 LNHNV and CDR2 YYDKDF (reference sequence). The chain's CDR3 is CATSRDSEGLYEQYF. The CDR3 region has the DNA TGTGCCACCAGCAGAGATAGTGAGGGACTCTACGAGCAGTACTTC.

The chain uses TRBV5-5 and TRBJ1-1; no reliable D call. Germline V lookup: CDR1 SGHKS, CDR2 YYEKEE (reference sequence). This CDR3 spans 12 amino acids. Trimming took 4 bases from V and 8 from J, leaving 12 bases between them. The CDR3 coding sequence is TGTGCCAGCAGCGCCCGAGTGCTCGAAGCTTTCTTT. Translation gives CASSARVLEAFF.

The gene calls are TRBV5-1 and TRBJ2-2, with D tentatively TRBD1 (5 bases). The CDR3 length is 14 residues. The V end was cut by 4 bases, the J end by 4 bases, with 11 bases between. CDR1 and CDR2 from the germline V gene are SGHRS and YFSETQ. The CDR3 bases are TGCGCCAGCAGCCCCAGGGTACGCACCGGGGAGCTGTTTTTT. Amino acids: CASSPRVRTGELFF.

V gene TRBV19 combines with J gene TRBJ1-5; TRBD1 is a possible D gene (6 bases). In germline, CDR1 is LNHDA, CDR2 SQIVND (reference sequence). CDR3 size: 15 residues. The germline V and J ends were trimmed by 6 bases and 0 bases, with 12 bases remaining between them. The DNA of the CDR3 is TGTGCCAGTAGGGACAGCTCGTATAGCAATCAGCCCCAGCATTTT. Translating it yields CASRDSSYSNQPQHF.

The chain couples TRBV7-8 to TRBJ1-4, with 12 positions matching TRBD1. Per germline, CDR1 SGHVS and CDR2 FQNEAQ. This CDR3 contains 14 residues. The V segment lost 1 base and the J segment 10 bases; nucleotides outside the gene matches: 1. CDR3 residues: CASSLGDRGRKLFF. CDR3 nucleotide sequence: TGTGCCAGCAGCTTAGGGGACAGGGGGCGAAAACTGTTTTTT.